The present TCR beta chain was sequenced within a study of blood T cells in healthy people across ages. Study-level points and caveats: Nothing was known about donor CMV status, and this possibly confounded expanded clonotype changes.

Turning to this clonotype: Antigen: not known.

Per germline, CDR1 LNHNV and CDR2 YYDKDF (reference sequence). Trimming took 0 bases from V and 4 from J, leaving 5 bases between them. The CDR3 totals 13 residues. Together with a sample-barcoded 5' primer, a J-beta primer mix was included in a second PCR lasting about 7 to 11 cycles. TCRdb re-derived calls from the 5' RACE reads in MiXCR, one entry per CDR3 protein. Of approximately 1,000,000 distinct CDR3 sequences listed, under 55% are singletons. Sequenced input: blood. The rearrangement joins TRBV15 to TRBJ2-3; D is unclear. The sequence was collected from a woman in her fifties or sixties in good health. The CDR3 DNA is TGTGCCACCAGCAGAGATTATCCAGATACGCAGTATTTT. Residues: CATSRDYPDTQYF.